This TCR beta chain was sequenced in a study of shared clonotypes between healthy human individuals. Note on this clone: Its specificity is not known.

Several immunoSEQ plates received, in even portions, the genomic DNA of each subset. DNA at about 210 ng, 25,000 to 35,000 T cell genomes, went into sorted-subset replicate PCRs. Method: immunoSEQ multiplex PCR; TCRdb's copy keeps in-frame clones and lacks some. The data contain about 600,000 clones, around 97% of them singletons. V was trimmed by 0 bases and J by 5 bases, leaving 20 bases between them. This CDR3 contains 17 residues. The germline V gene encodes CDR1 SGDLS and CDR2 YYNGEE. Study-level results: Some clonotypes were shared by all four sorted-subset donors, while others were not shared. The non-shared ones had lower generation probabilities than the shared ones. The study generally estimated greater richness for naive than memory subsets.

The TCR sequence derives from a woman in her thirties in good health. The rearrangement joins TRBV9 to TRBJ1-2; possibly TRBD1 for D (6 bases). Sequencing was performed on naive CD4+ T cells sorted from blood. Noted subset: CD45RA+ positively selected. CDR3 DNA: TGTGCCAGCAGCGTAGAGCCTATTGGGGGGCGGTGGTATGGCTACACCTTC. Protein sequence: CASSVEPIGGRWYGYTF.